One T cell receptor beta chain is described in this entry. The antigen this receptor binds is unknown. No base quality values were provided; no much bigger clone lies one nucleotide off. The sample's treatment or condition label, in plain terms: oral pan-JAK inhibitor, 5-10 mg twice daily. Lesional scalp punch biopsies and peripheral blood were collected from alopecia areata patients. PBMCs were separated by density centrifugation and stained for CD3, CD4 and CD8, after which CD4+ and CD8+ T cells were sorted on a FACSAria. The data originate from a study of CD8+ T cells in alopecia areata (dated by TCRdb to between 2017 and 2018). Concerning the study at large: The treated patients, all with moderate-to-severe alopecia areata, were enrolled in an open-label pilot trial of oral tofacitinib given at 5 to 10 mg twice daily. Patients on tofacitinib were biopsied at baseline and after 4 and 24 weeks of treatment, and several of the patients also had a later scalp biopsy. Patients stayed on tofacitinib for 6 to 18 months and then had 6 months of follow-up off drug so that delayed response and recurrence could be assessed. Scalp tissue and sorted CD4+ and CD8+ peripheral blood T cells from patchy and totalis/universalis alopecia areata patients and from healthy controls were covered by human TCRbeta sequencing. To study T cell clonal expansion in alopecia areata, the researchers applied high-throughput TCRbeta sequencing to both the C3H/HeJ mouse model and human patients. Disease severity in treated patients was measured with the SALT score, which quantifies the percentage of affected scalp surface area. Scalp clonality was compared among normal scalp (n=4), patchy alopecia areata scalp (n=8), and alopecia totalis/universalis scalp (n=8). RNA came from the PAXgene miRNA kit for fixed scalp, the miRNeasy kit for PBMCs, and the RNeasy kit for mouse skin. TCRbeta CDR3 regions were amplified by immunoSEQ multiplex PCR with 35 Vbeta forward and 13 Jbeta reverse primers.

The CDR3 runs 11 amino acids, cysteine and phenylalanine included. The entry retains the CDR3 DNA only, 33 bases that are in frame from base 1. V is shortened by 1 base, J by 8 bases, and the region joining them spans 5 bases. CDR1 and CDR2 are read off the germline V gene (reference sequence) as GTSNPN and SVGIG. What the authors observed across the whole study: Many expanded lesional clones persisted in scalp and blood during tofacitinib treatment, which may partly explain relapse after stopping treatment. Because the treated cohort was small and had just a single nonresponder, larger studies are needed to establish links between baseline CD8+ expansion and response. Compared with mice, TCR sequences shared between patients were less clear, possibly partly because of HLA diversity across the patient population. Compared with normal scalp, lesional scalp, particularly in alopecia totalis/universalis, had higher clonality and more expanded CD8+ clones, which suggests antigenic drive. Tofacitinib significantly decreased scalp clonality and the number of expanded CD8+ clones among the top 100 scalp clones. Unlike mouse skin, where gammadelta T cells dominate, normal human skin contains resident alphabeta T cells that get sequenced too, which complicates analysis of the scalp TCR repertoire.

Receptors were amplified or captured by the immunoSEQ multiplex PCR assay. RNA was extracted from all samples and reverse transcribed into cDNA as template for TCR sequencing. SuperScript III was used for first-strand cDNA synthesis, primed with a 2:1 mix of oligo-dT and random hexamers. A synthetic immune receptor repertoire was used to gauge amplification bias, and whatever bias remained was removed computationally. As for how the authors treated the data: Raw reads were preprocessed to remove errors, and CDR3 was defined by IMGT conventions from the conserved cysteine to phenylalanine. Clonality was calculated as 1 minus Shannon entropy normalized by log2 of the number of productive unique TCRs. CD4 or CD8 identity of scalp clones was inferred by cross-referencing scalp TCRbeta sequences with sorted blood CD4 and CD8 repertoires. Held by TCRdb, this immuneACCESS table contains in-frame sequences only and omits some clones. Under half of the omission traces to an unresolved V gene where checked; the cause of the rest is unknown. V and J calls and clone size come straight from that table; D and trimming were deduced from the DNA. The sample has approximately 200,000 clones on record, approximately 47% of them singletons. The ten largest clones represent roughly 2.6% of the sample.

The clonotype originates from a human donor with alopecia areata. The chain is encoded by TRBV30 joined to TRBJ1-4; the D segment cannot be called with confidence. The sample was CD4+ T cells sorted from blood, taken at approximately week 37, from a patient treated with tofacitinib. The DNA sequence follows: TGTGCCTGGAGTGCACAAGAAAAACTGTTTTTT. It codes for CAWSAQEKLFF.